Reported below is one T cell receptor (beta chain). Its specificity is not known. The sample originates from a study of blood T cells in healthy people across ages. Overall study results and limits: A conclusive naive versus antigen-experienced comparison was prevented by the unsorted PBMCs.

Per the germline V gene, CDR1 is MNHEY and CDR2 is SMNVEV (reference sequence). The CDR3 has 12 residues. V was trimmed by 8 bases and J by 9 bases, leaving 15 bases between them. Then a second PCR, running roughly 7 to 11 cycles, was carried out with a sample-barcoded 5' primer and a J-beta primer mix. Using its own MiXCR run on the 5' RACE reads, TCRdb lists one record per CDR3 protein. The table shows 800,000 to 950,000 distinct CDR3 sequences, with 25% to 30% occurring only once. These data were also filed under a second study, of T cells of mothers and their children. That work adds: A few healthy Caucasian mothers served as donors, and their six children did as well.

The chain couples TRBV27 to TRBJ2-3; no clear D. This sequence originates from a woman aged 40 to 50 in good health. Sequenced: blood. The CDR3 protein is CASGRPLGTQYF. CDR3 coding DNA: TGTGCCAGCGGCCGGCCCCTTGGGACGCAGTATTTT.